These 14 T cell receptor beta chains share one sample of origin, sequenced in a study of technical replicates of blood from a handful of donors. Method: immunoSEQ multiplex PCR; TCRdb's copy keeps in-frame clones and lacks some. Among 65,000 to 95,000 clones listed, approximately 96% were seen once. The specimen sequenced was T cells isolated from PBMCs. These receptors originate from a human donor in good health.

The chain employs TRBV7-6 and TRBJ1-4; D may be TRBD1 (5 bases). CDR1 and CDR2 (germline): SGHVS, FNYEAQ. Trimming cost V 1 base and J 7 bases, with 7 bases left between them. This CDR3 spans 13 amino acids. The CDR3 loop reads CASSLVGLEKLFF. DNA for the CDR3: TGTGCCAGCAGCTTAGTGGGGCTTGAAAAACTGTTTTTT.

DNA of the CDR3: TGTGCCAGCTCATCGGGACAGCGCTATGGCTACACCTTC. Translating gives CASSSGQRYGYTF. The chain is built from TRBV18 and TRBJ1-2; 7 bases align to TRBD1. With V trimmed by 5 bases and J by 4 bases, 4 bases remained unmatched. The CDR3 has 13 residues. Germline values: CDR1 KGHSH, CDR2 LQKENI.

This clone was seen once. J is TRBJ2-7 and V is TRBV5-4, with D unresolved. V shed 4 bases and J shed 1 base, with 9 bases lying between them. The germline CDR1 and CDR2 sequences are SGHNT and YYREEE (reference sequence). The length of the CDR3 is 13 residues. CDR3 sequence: CASSTTMSYEQYF. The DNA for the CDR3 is TGTGCCAGCAGCACTACAATGTCCTACGAGCAGTACTTC.

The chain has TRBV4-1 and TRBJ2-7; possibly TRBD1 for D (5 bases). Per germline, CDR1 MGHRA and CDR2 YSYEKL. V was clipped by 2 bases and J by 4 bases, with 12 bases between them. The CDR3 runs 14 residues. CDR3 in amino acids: CASSQSRALYEQYF. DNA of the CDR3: TGCGCCAGCAGCCAAAGCAGGGCTCTATACGAGCAGTACTTC.

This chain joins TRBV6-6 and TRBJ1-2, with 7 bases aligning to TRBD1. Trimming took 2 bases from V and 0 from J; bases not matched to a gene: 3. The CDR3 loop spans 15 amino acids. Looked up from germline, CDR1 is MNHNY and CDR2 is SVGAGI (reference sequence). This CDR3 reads CASSYTQGSNYGYTF. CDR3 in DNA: TGTGCCAGCAGTTACACACAGGGGTCTAACTATGGCTACACCTTC.

The CDR3 coding sequence is TGTGCCATCACCGGGCGGGAGGGCACCTACAATGAGCAGTTCTTC. Translation: CAITGREGTYNEQFF. The J gene is TRBJ2-1, the V gene TRBV10-3; 9 bases match TRBD2. CDR3 length: 15 residues. V trimming: 7 bases; J trimming: 2 bases; junction bases outside the gene matches: 6. The germline V gene encodes CDR1 ENHRY and CDR2 SYGVKD.

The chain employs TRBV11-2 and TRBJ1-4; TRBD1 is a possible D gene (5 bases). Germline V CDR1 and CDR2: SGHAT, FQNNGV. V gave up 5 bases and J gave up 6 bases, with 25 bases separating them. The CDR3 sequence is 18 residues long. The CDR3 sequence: CASSPGSRGGVHHEKLFF. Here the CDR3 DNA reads TGTGCCAGCAGCCCTGGGTCTCGGGGGGGGGTCCATCATGAAAAACTGTTTTTT.

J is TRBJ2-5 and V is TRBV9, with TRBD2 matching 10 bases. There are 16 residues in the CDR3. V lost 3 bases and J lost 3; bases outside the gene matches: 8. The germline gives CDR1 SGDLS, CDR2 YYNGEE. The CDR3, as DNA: TGTGCCAGCAGCGGAACTGGACTAGCGGCCGAAGAGACCCAGTACTTC. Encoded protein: CASSGTGLAAEETQYF.

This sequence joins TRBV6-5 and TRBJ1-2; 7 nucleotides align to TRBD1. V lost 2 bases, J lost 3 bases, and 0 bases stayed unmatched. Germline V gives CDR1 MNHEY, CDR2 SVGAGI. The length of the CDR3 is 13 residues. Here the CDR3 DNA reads TGTGCCAGCAGTTACACAGGGGACTATGGCTACACCTTC. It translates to CASSYTGDYGYTF.

The CDR3 region has the DNA TGCGCCAGCAGCTTGACAGGGACAACGCTGAACACTGAAGCTTTCTTT. It yields the protein CASSLTGTTLNTEAFF. V gene TRBV4-1 combines with J gene TRBJ1-1; 7 bases align to TRBD1. Germline V CDR1 and CDR2: MGHRA, YSYEKL. V shed 5 bases and J 0 bases; nucleotides not matched to a gene: 9. This CDR3 comprises 16 residues.

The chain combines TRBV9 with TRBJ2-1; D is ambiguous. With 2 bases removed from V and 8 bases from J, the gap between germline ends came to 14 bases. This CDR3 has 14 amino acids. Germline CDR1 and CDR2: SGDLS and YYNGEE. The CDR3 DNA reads TGTGCCAGCAGCGTGATGTCTATTTCCGATGAGCAGTTCTTC. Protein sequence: CASSVMSISDEQFF.

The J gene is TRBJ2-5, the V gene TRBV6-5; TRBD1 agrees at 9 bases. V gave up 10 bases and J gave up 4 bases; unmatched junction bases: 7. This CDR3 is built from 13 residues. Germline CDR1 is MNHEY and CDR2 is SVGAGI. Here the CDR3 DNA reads TGTGCCACGGAAGGGACAGGGTCAGAGACCCAGTACTTC. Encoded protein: CATEGTGSETQYF.

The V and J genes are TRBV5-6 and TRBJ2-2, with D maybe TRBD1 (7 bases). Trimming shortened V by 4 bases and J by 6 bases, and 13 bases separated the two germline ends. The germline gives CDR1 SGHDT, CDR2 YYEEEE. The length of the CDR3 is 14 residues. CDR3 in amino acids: CASSPGGLAGELFF. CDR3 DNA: TGTGCCAGCAGCCCAGGGGGGTTGGCCGGGGAGCTGTTTTTT.

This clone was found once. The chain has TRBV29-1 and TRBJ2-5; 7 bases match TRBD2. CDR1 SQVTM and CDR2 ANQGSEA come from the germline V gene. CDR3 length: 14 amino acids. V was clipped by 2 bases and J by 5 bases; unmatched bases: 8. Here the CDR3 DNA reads TGCAGCGTTGAATGGAGCGGGATCTTCGAGACCCAGTACTTC. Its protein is CSVEWSGIFETQYF. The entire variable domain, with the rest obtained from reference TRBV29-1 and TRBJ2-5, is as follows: SAVISQKPSRDICQRGTSLTIQCQVDSQVTMMFWYRQQPGQSLTLIATANQGSEATYESGFVIDKFPISRPNLTFSTLTVSNMSPEDSSIYLCSVEWSGIFETQYFGPGTRLLVL.